The present T cell receptor beta chain was sequenced within a study of PD-1 blockade in classical Hodgkin lymphoma. Notes on the study in general: The authors have not defined what causes the repertoire differences, possibly disease activity or prior therapy. TCR diversity at baseline was reported to be reduced in newly diagnosed patients relative to healthy donors.

Some clones are missing from TCRdb's copy, which holds only in-frame ones; the method was immunoSEQ multiplex PCR. The data show 47,000 or so clones, approximately 91% seen once. Time point indicated: newly diagnosed, previously untreated cHL patient sample. This clone was seen a single time. The antigen is not known. Looked up from germline, CDR1 is SGHNT and CDR2 is YYREEE (reference sequence). Between the trimmed V and J ends, which lost 3 bases and 1 base, there was a span of 10 bases. The CDR3 totals 14 residues. The gene calls are TRBV5-4 and TRBJ1-1; D uncertain. Source material: peripheral blood mononuclear cells (PBMCs). This receptor was identified in a human donor with classical Hodgkin lymphoma. The CDR3: CASSSRWRNTEAFF. The CDR3 coding sequence is TGTGCCAGCAGCTCAAGGTGGAGGAACACTGAAGCTTTCTTT.